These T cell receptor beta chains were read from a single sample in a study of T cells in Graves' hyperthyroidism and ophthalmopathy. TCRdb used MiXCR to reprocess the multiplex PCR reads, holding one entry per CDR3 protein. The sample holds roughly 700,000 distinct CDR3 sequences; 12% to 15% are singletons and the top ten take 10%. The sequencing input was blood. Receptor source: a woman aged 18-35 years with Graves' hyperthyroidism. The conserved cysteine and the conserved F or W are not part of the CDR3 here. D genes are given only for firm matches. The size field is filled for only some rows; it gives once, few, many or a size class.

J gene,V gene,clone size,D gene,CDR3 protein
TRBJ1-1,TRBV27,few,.,ASSSKPGVTVNTEAF
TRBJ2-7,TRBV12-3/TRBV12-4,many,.,ASSLVTSSSYEQY
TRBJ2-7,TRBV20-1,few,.,SALGVQNSYEQY
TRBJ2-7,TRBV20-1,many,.,SARDPHSYEQY
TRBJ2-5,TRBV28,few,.,ASTPLEPPGALETQY
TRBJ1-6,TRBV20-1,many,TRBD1,SAPPGGARRNSPLH
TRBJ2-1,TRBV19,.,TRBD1,ASSIRTGKAGKPYSEQF
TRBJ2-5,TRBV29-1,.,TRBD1,SAGQGGYETQY
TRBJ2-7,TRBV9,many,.,ASSPPAGNGAYEQY
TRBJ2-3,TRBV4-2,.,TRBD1,AGGTGSTDTQY